The TCR beta chain described here comes from a study of blood T cells in healthy people across ages (dated by TCRdb to the mid-2010s). Looking at the study overall: In model experiments, roughly one uniquely barcoded TCR beta cDNA molecule per two T cells was captured by template switching. The study measured age-related changes in TCR beta repertoire diversity using deep sequencing normalized with unique cDNA molecular identifiers. The donors were split into four age groups: young (average 16 years), middle-aged (39), aged (around 67) and long-lived (about 74). Donors of different ages were randomly distributed across sequencing lanes to avoid experimental bias. Using the same blood draw, the study looked at two additional independent replicas of 1 million unique cDNA reads for two donors, one aged 18 to 30 and the other aged 80 or older. The investigation overall reported the following: Observed TCR beta diversity per million T cells fell roughly linearly with age, and a significant reduction was already apparent by age approximately 41. Bulk unsorted PBMC profiling prevented conclusive comparison of naive and antigen-experienced compartments. Estimates of total diversity based on one million sequenced T cells were regarded as lower bounds and as underestimates. Compared with the aged group, more naive CD4+ T cells, fewer expanded clones and increased TCR diversity were shown by the long-lived group, suggesting age selection. The CMV infection status of donors was not known, potentially confounding age-related changes in expanded clonotypes. A strong correlation was found between observed TCR beta diversity and the percentage of naive T cells measured by flow cytometry.

Cut back by 10 bases and 4 bases, the V and J ends lie 13 bases apart. Counted from cysteine to phenylalanine, this CDR3 has 13 amino acids. CDR3 DNA only is kept here, 39 bases in frame from base 1. Library preparation was by 5' RACE. Sequencing relied on an Illumina HiSeq 2500. The second PCR ran for about 7 to 11 cycles and used a J-beta primer mix along with a sample-barcoded 5' primer. A template-switch 5' adaptor carrying 12 random nucleotides introduced a unique molecular identifier onto each TCR beta cDNA molecule. Each sample yielded at least 2.5 million CDR3-containing paired-end reads. All of the RNA was converted into first-strand cDNA using the Mint cDNA synthesis kit, with a TRBC-specific oligonucleotide serving as the primer. Following uracil-DNA glycosylase treatment, a first 18-cycle PCR with universal primers M1SS and BC2_uni_R was performed on all cDNA. The authors' pipeline ran thus. Each sample was normalized by randomly selecting 1 million high-quality reads, each carrying a distinct molecular identifier. Reads sharing molecular identifiers were discarded rather than binned into consensus sequences. MiTCR, set to a Q25 quality threshold and the strictest error-elimination algorithm, was used for CDR3 identification, clonotype clustering and error correction. A nonparametric unseen species model with Euler transformation was used to estimate a lower bound on total TCR beta diversity. TCRdb trimmed the raw reads at Q25, called clones with MiXCR and kept productive beta chains. CDR3 protein duplicates are merged, each entry listing the most common genes and DNA. These V and J calls derive from TCRdb rather than the authors' analysis. The sample table holds more than 800,000 distinct CDR3 sequences, of which under 30% were seen once. The top ten clonotypes cover 17% of the sample.

Systemically healthy Caucasian individuals from Russia, over 30 in total and aged roughly 6 to 100 years, were included as donors. About 9.8 milliliters of peripheral blood were drawn from each donor into EDTA-treated Vacutainer tubes. Ficoll-Paque density-gradient centrifugation was used to isolate PBMCs, with at least 6 million per sample. Total RNA, at least 5 micrograms per sample, was extracted from PBMCs with Trizol reagent. For every donor, an aliquot of PBMCs went through flow cytometry to measure the percentages of naive CD45RAhigh/CD27high T cells. This clonotype has more than one count but fewer than ten. The target of this receptor is not known. Base qualities are not at hand, and no much larger clone is one base apart.

This sequence originates from a woman aged 80 or older in good health. This chain joins TRBV12-3 or TRBV12-4 to TRBJ1-4; the best D guess is TRBD1, with 6 bases matching. Material: blood. The CDR3 protein: CATSDRNNEKLFF. The base sequence is TGTGCCACCTCTGACAGGAATAATGAAAAACTGTTTTTT.